This is a list of T cell receptor beta chains from one sample in a study of blood T cell repertoires in COVID-19. Profiling relied on immunoSEQ multiplex PCR, and the TCRdb table lists in-frame clones only, not all of them. Seen here are some 210,000 clones, around 90% observed once, and the top ten hold more than 0.95%. The sequenced material came from peripheral blood. The source is a man under 40 with acute or convalescent COVID-19. Each CDR3 is given with its conserved first and last residue. Each record gives: clone size, J gene, D gene, V gene, CDR3 length, CDR3 DNA, CDR3 protein. D genes are given only for firm matches. Size values are once, few and many counts, or a class for expanded clones, and some rows have none.

clone size: .; J gene: TRBJ2-2; D gene: .; V gene: TRBV7-3; CDR3 length: 13; CDR3 DNA: TGTGCCAGCCGGGGGGCTCGGACCGGGGAGCTGTTTTTT; CDR3 protein: CASRGARTGELFF
clone size: .; J gene: TRBJ1-5; D gene: .; V gene: TRBV19; CDR3 length: 14; CDR3 DNA: TGTGCCAGTAGTAACCAGGGGCACAATCAGCCCCAGCATTTT; CDR3 protein: CASSNQGHNQPQHF
clone size: .; J gene: TRBJ2-7; D gene: TRBD2; V gene: TRBV19; CDR3 length: 15; CDR3 DNA: TGTGCCAGTAGTACAGGGACTAGCGGGACTCACGAGCAGTACTTC; CDR3 protein: CASSTGTSGTHEQYF
clone size: .; J gene: TRBJ2-2; D gene: .; V gene: TRBV11-3; CDR3 length: 10; CDR3 DNA: TGTGCCACCCTGACCGGGGAGCTGTTTTTT; CDR3 protein: CATLTGELFF
clone size: .; J gene: TRBJ1-3; D gene: .; V gene: TRBV5-6; CDR3 length: 14; CDR3 DNA: TGTGCCAGCAGCTTTGCAGGGGAGGGAAACACCATATATTTT; CDR3 protein: CASSFAGEGNTIYF
clone size: .; J gene: TRBJ1-6; D gene: .; V gene: TRBV30; CDR3 length: 12; CDR3 DNA: TGTGCCTGGACGGGATATAATTCACCCCTCCACTTT; CDR3 protein: CAWTGYNSPLHF
clone size: .; J gene: TRBJ1-2; D gene: TRBD1; V gene: TRBV7-2; CDR3 length: 16; CDR3 DNA: TGTGCCAGCAGCTTAATGCTCCGACAGGGGGAAGGTGGCTACACCTTC; CDR3 protein: CASSLMLRQGEGGYTF
clone size: .; J gene: TRBJ1-2; D gene: .; V gene: TRBV6-1; CDR3 length: 16; CDR3 DNA: TGTGCCAGCAGTGAACTACCAGACAGAGCTAACTATGGCTACACCTTC; CDR3 protein: CASSELPDRANYGYTF
clone size: once; J gene: TRBJ1-2; D gene: TRBD1; V gene: TRBV28; CDR3 length: 16; CDR3 DNA: TGTGCCAGCAGTTCACCCGCCGGGACAGATAACTATGGCTACACCTTC; CDR3 protein: CASSSPAGTDNYGYTF
clone size: .; J gene: TRBJ1-2; D gene: .; V gene: TRBV2; CDR3 length: 14; CDR3 DNA: TGTGCCAGCAGTGAAGACGGAGGGATTTATGGCTACACCTTC; CDR3 protein: CASSEDGGIYGYTF
clone size: .; J gene: TRBJ2-7; D gene: TRBD1; V gene: TRBV9; CDR3 length: 15; CDR3 DNA: TGTGCCAGCAGCGAGAGAGGGGACAGGGACCACGAGCAGTACTTC; CDR3 protein: CASSERGDRDHEQYF
clone size: .; J gene: TRBJ2-5; D gene: TRBD2; V gene: TRBV11-2; CDR3 length: 17; CDR3 DNA: TGTGCCAGCAGCTTGGGGACTAGCGGGGGGCTGGGGGAGACCCAGTACTTC; CDR3 protein: CASSLGTSGGLGETQYF
clone size: once; J gene: TRBJ2-1; D gene: .; V gene: TRBV28; CDR3 length: 14; CDR3 DNA: TGTGCCAGCAGATATAGCGGATTCTACAATGAGCAGTTCTTC; CDR3 protein: CASRYSGFYNEQFF
clone size: .; J gene: TRBJ2-2; D gene: TRBD1; V gene: TRBV5-1; CDR3 length: 16; CDR3 DNA: TGCGCCAGCAGCTTGGCGGGGACAGGGTACACCGGGGAGCTGTTTTTT; CDR3 protein: CASSLAGTGYTGELFF
clone size: .; J gene: TRBJ2-1; D gene: .; V gene: TRBV10-1; CDR3 length: 15; CDR3 DNA: TGCGCCAGCAGTGAGAGGGGTTCGCTTTACAATGAGCAGTTCTTC; CDR3 protein: CASSERGSLYNEQFF
clone size: .; J gene: TRBJ2-7; D gene: TRBD2; V gene: TRBV10-3; CDR3 length: 14; CDR3 DNA: TGTGCCATCAGTGACGTGACTAGCAGCTACGAGCAGTACTTC; CDR3 protein: CAISDVTSSYEQYF
clone size: .; J gene: TRBJ2-5; D gene: TRBD2; V gene: TRBV2; CDR3 length: 14; CDR3 DNA: TGTGCCGGTTGTAGCGGGGGGGCCGGAGAGACCCAGTACTTC; CDR3 protein: CAGCSGGAGETQYF
clone size: once; J gene: TRBJ2-1; D gene: TRBD1; V gene: TRBV15; CDR3 length: 15; CDR3 DNA: TGTGCCACTGCGAGGACAGGGGTTGTGGACAATGAGCAGTTCTTC; CDR3 protein: CATARTGVVDNEQFF
clone size: .; J gene: TRBJ1-1; D gene: .; V gene: TRBV30; CDR3 length: 14; CDR3 DNA: TGTGCCTTGCTTCGGAACAGACAGAACACTGAAGCTTTCTTT; CDR3 protein: CALLRNRQNTEAFF
clone size: .; J gene: TRBJ1-1; D gene: .; V gene: TRBV19; CDR3 length: 15; CDR3 DNA: TGTGCCAGTAGTATAGATCCGGGGATGAACACTGAAGCTTTCTTT; CDR3 protein: CASSIDPGMNTEAFF
clone size: .; J gene: TRBJ2-5; D gene: TRBD2; V gene: TRBV5-6; CDR3 length: 13; CDR3 DNA: TGTGCCAGCAGCCCGGGGGGGAGAGAGACCCAGTACTTC; CDR3 protein: CASSPGGRETQYF
clone size: .; J gene: TRBJ2-1; D gene: TRBD1; V gene: TRBV6-5; CDR3 length: 15; CDR3 DNA: TGTGCCAGCAGTTACACCGGGACAGGGGGGAATGAGCAGTTCTTC; CDR3 protein: CASSYTGTGGNEQFF
clone size: .; J gene: TRBJ2-1; D gene: .; V gene: TRBV2; CDR3 length: 14; CDR3 DNA: TGTGCCAGCGGGCGGGGGCGTTCCTACAATGAGCAGTTCTTC; CDR3 protein: CASGRGRSYNEQFF
clone size: .; J gene: TRBJ2-3; D gene: TRBD2; V gene: TRBV4-1; CDR3 length: 18; CDR3 DNA: TGCGCCAGCAGCCAAGATGGACTAGCGGGAGTTCCCCCAGATACGCAGTATTTT; CDR3 protein: CASSQDGLAGVPPDTQYF
clone size: .; J gene: TRBJ1-5; D gene: TRBD1; V gene: TRBV2; CDR3 length: 16; CDR3 DNA: TGTGCCAGCAGCTCACAGGGGATGGTAAACAATCAGCCCCAGCATTTT; CDR3 protein: CASSSQGMVNNQPQHF
clone size: .; J gene: TRBJ1-4; D gene: .; V gene: TRBV3-1/TRBV3-2; CDR3 length: 14; CDR3 DNA: TGTGCCAGCAGCCAAGAACCGAACGGGGAAAAACTGTTTTTT; CDR3 protein: CASSQEPNGEKLFF
clone size: .; J gene: TRBJ1-5; D gene: .; V gene: TRBV27; CDR3 length: 12; CDR3 DNA: TGTGCCAGCAGCATCTTAGGGGAGCCCCAGCATTTT; CDR3 protein: CASSILGEPQHF
clone size: .; J gene: TRBJ2-1; D gene: TRBD2; V gene: TRBV2; CDR3 length: 19; CDR3 DNA: TGTGCCAGCAGTGAAAGAGGACTAGCGGGGGGGCGGTCCTACAATGAGCAGTTCTTC; CDR3 protein: CASSERGLAGGRSYNEQFF
clone size: once; J gene: TRBJ2-2; D gene: TRBD1; V gene: TRBV7-2; CDR3 length: 14; CDR3 DNA: TGTGCCAGCAGGGGGACAGCGAACACCGGGGAGCTGTTTTTT; CDR3 protein: CASRGTANTGELFF
clone size: once; J gene: TRBJ1-2; D gene: TRBD1; V gene: TRBV6-6; CDR3 length: 17; CDR3 DNA: TGTGCCAGCAGTCACCGGGACAGGGGGCTCTCAAATCGTGGCTACACCTTC; CDR3 protein: CASSHRDRGLSNRGYTF
clone size: .; J gene: TRBJ1-5; D gene: .; V gene: TRBV28; CDR3 length: 13; CDR3 DNA: TGTGCCAGCAGTTCCCCAGGACAGCTGCCCCAGCATTTT; CDR3 protein: CASSSPGQLPQHF
clone size: .; J gene: TRBJ1-2; D gene: .; V gene: TRBV27; CDR3 length: 15; CDR3 DNA: TGTGCCAGCAAGCCGGACTCTAGCCCGGCATATGGCTACACCTTC; CDR3 protein: CASKPDSSPAYGYTF
clone size: .; J gene: TRBJ2-7; D gene: .; V gene: TRBV6-6; CDR3 length: 14; CDR3 DNA: TGTGCCAGCAGTTACTCCCGGGGAGGTAACGAGCAGTACTTC; CDR3 protein: CASSYSRGGNEQYF
clone size: .; J gene: TRBJ2-1; D gene: .; V gene: TRBV30; CDR3 length: 17; CDR3 DNA: TGTGCCTGGAGTGTTCCTCGACAGTTCAGCTCCTACAATGAGCAGTTCTTC; CDR3 protein: CAWSVPRQFSSYNEQFF
clone size: .; J gene: TRBJ2-1; D gene: TRBD2; V gene: TRBV4-1; CDR3 length: 19; CDR3 DNA: TGCGCCAGCAGCCAAGATAAAGGCGGGGGGCCCTTATCCTACAATGAGCAGTTCTTC; CDR3 protein: CASSQDKGGGPLSYNEQFF
clone size: few; J gene: TRBJ2-7; D gene: TRBD2; V gene: TRBV7-2; CDR3 length: 16; CDR3 DNA: TGTGCCAGCAGCGCGACCGGACTAGTACCTTCCTACGAGCAGTACTTC; CDR3 protein: CASSATGLVPSYEQYF
clone size: .; J gene: TRBJ1-2; D gene: TRBD1; V gene: TRBV5-1; CDR3 length: 14; CDR3 DNA: TGCGCCAGCAGCTACAGGACAGGGTACTATGGCTACACCTTC; CDR3 protein: CASSYRTGYYGYTF
clone size: once; J gene: TRBJ1-1; D gene: .; V gene: TRBV28; CDR3 length: 12; CDR3 DNA: TGTGCCAGCAGCAAGGGGGGGCGGACGGCTTTCTTT; CDR3 protein: CASSKGGRTAFF
clone size: few; J gene: TRBJ1-6; D gene: .; V gene: TRBV2; CDR3 length: 13; CDR3 DNA: TGTGCCAGCAGTGATACAGGTTATTCACCCCTCCACTTT; CDR3 protein: CASSDTGYSPLHF
clone size: .; J gene: TRBJ2-5; D gene: .; V gene: TRBV9; CDR3 length: 14; CDR3 DNA: TGTGCCAGCAGCGCGAGAGGAGTGGTTGAGACCCAGTACTTC; CDR3 protein: CASSARGVVETQYF
clone size: .; J gene: TRBJ2-7; D gene: TRBD2; V gene: TRBV3-1/TRBV3-2; CDR3 length: 14; CDR3 DNA: TGTGCCAGCAGCCATGCAGCGGGGACCTACGAGCAGTACTTC; CDR3 protein: CASSHAAGTYEQYF
clone size: .; J gene: TRBJ1-5; D gene: .; V gene: TRBV28; CDR3 length: 15; CDR3 DNA: TGTGCCAGCAGTGCCTCGGGGTATAGCAATCAGCCCCAGCATTTT; CDR3 protein: CASSASGYSNQPQHF
clone size: .; J gene: TRBJ1-2; D gene: TRBD1; V gene: TRBV5-1; CDR3 length: 14; CDR3 DNA: TGCGCCAGCAGTTGGACGGGACAGGGGAATGGCTACACCTTC; CDR3 protein: CASSWTGQGNGYTF
clone size: .; J gene: TRBJ1-1; D gene: .; V gene: TRBV28; CDR3 length: 16; CDR3 DNA: TGTGCCAGCAGTGTCGAGTCCTTCCTCCGGGATCCTGAAGCTTTCTTT; CDR3 protein: CASSVESFLRDPEAFF
clone size: .; J gene: TRBJ1-1; D gene: .; V gene: TRBV30; CDR3 length: 12; CDR3 DNA: TGTGCCTGGGTGCGGGAATTCACTGAAGCTTTCTTT; CDR3 protein: CAWVREFTEAFF
clone size: .; J gene: TRBJ1-1; D gene: .; V gene: TRBV11-2; CDR3 length: 16; CDR3 DNA: TGTGCCAGCAGCCAACCTTCAGGGAGGGCGGACACTGAAGCTTTCTTT; CDR3 protein: CASSQPSGRADTEAFF
clone size: .; J gene: TRBJ1-4; D gene: TRBD1; V gene: TRBV30; CDR3 length: 13; CDR3 DNA: TGTGCCAGCCGAGGGACAGGGGTTGAAAAACTGTTTTTT; CDR3 protein: CASRGTGVEKLFF
clone size: .; J gene: TRBJ2-3; D gene: TRBD2; V gene: TRBV7-9; CDR3 length: 16; CDR3 DNA: TGTGCCAGCAGCTCCTACCGGGGGGACCGCACAGATACGCAGTATTTT; CDR3 protein: CASSSYRGDRTDTQYF
clone size: .; J gene: TRBJ2-7; D gene: .; V gene: TRBV7-9; CDR3 length: 12; CDR3 DNA: TGTGCCAGCAGCTTGAGGGCAGACGAGCAGTACTTC; CDR3 protein: CASSLRADEQYF
clone size: .; J gene: TRBJ2-7; D gene: TRBD2; V gene: TRBV18; CDR3 length: 15; CDR3 DNA: TGTGCCAGCTCGTCCAGCGGGGGGGCCATGTCCGAGCAGTACTTC; CDR3 protein: CASSSSGGAMSEQYF